The sample holds a few counts of the clone carrying this T cell receptor (beta chain). Its antigen is still unknown. This specimen comes from a study of blood T cells in healthy people across ages. Study-wide results and limits: Age showed a roughly linear inverse relationship with TCR beta diversity per million T cells. With donor CMV status unknown, expanded clonotype changes were possibly confounded.

A J-beta primer mix and a sample-barcoded 5' primer were used in a second PCR of roughly 7 to 12 cycles. Every sample gave at least 2.5 million paired-end reads containing CDR3. TCRdb fed the 5' RACE reads into MiXCR, producing one record per CDR3 protein. Among 720,000 or so distinct CDR3 sequences, roughly 41% were seen once, and the ten largest hold about 30%. There are 14 residues in the CDR3. The ends were cut back, 8 bases at V and 1 base at J, with 14 bases in the middle. Source material: blood. The sequence was collected from an elderly man in good health. V and J are TRBV12-3 or TRBV12-4 and TRBJ1-1, with a tentative D call TRBD1 (6 bases). CDR3 nucleotide sequence: TGTGCCAGCCGGGGGCGGCGGGGGAACACTGAAGCTTTCTTT. Protein: CASRGRRGNTEAFF.